This record covers a single T cell receptor beta chain. The CDR3 totals 15 residues. Trimming cost V 2 bases and J 1 base, with 11 bases left between them. Per germline, CDR1 SGHRS and CDR2 YFSETQ. The data belong to a study of blood T cell repertoires in COVID-19. On the study more broadly: Acute and convalescent COVID-19 specimens originated in the United States, Italy and Spain. Sources were T cells, B-cell-depleted T cells, or PBMCs; the material itself was cDNA or gDNA.

The method was immunoSEQ multiplex PCR; TCRdb's version includes in-frame clones alone and lacks a portion of them. The profile shows 200,000 or so clones, 80% to 85% of them singletons. The study recruited people aged about 18 to 89 years across about two dozen US areas. Cohorts were assigned according to the clinical history that participants reported. Sequencing was carried out using PBMCs or T cells enriched from blood (not recorded which). V and J are TRBV5-1 and TRBJ2-3, with a weak D call TRBD2 (6 bases). This receptor was identified in a middle-aged man who had recovered from COVID-19. This chain's CDR3 is CASSFAGTRTDTQYF. CDR3 coding DNA: TGCGCCAGCAGCTTCGCAGGGACTCGCACAGATACGCAGTATTTT.